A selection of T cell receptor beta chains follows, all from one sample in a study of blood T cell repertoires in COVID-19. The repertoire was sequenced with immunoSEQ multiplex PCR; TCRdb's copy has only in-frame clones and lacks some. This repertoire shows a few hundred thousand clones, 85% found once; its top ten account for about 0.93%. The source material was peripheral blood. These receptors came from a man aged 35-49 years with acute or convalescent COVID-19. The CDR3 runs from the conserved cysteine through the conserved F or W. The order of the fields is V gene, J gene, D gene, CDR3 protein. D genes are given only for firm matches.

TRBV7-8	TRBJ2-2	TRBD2	CASSSTGTSGYANTGELFF
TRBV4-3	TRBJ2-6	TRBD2	CASSPFGLAGGISGANVLTF
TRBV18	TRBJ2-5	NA	CASSLESETQYF
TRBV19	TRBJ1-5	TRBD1	CASRDGTGYSNQPQHF
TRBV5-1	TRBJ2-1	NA	CASSLGEPGGYNEQFF
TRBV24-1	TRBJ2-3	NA	CERDLCTDTQYF
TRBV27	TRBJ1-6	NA	CASSLLARDSPLHF
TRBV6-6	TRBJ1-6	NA	CASRNTGRGFRSPLHF
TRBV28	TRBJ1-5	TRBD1	CASIWTGGVGQPQHF
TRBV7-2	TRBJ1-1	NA	CASSSLYSTEAFF
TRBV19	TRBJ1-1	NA	CASRGGNTEAFF
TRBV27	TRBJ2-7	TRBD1	CASRKDPPGQGDYEQYF
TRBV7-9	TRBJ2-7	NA	CASSLSAGVYEQYF
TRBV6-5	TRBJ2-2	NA	CASRRARDTGELFF
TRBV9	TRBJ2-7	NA	CASSVDAGRFYEQYF
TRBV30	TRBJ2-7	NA	CAWRGAYEQYF